This T cell receptor beta chain comes out of a study of control samples from healthy donors and cancer patients. Trimming took off 3 bases at V and 4 bases at J, with 7 bases between the two ends. There are 12 residues in the CDR3. Looked up from germline, CDR1 is GTSNPN and CDR2 is SVGIG (reference sequence). TCRdb's copy holds only in-frame clones and misses some; the assay was immunoSEQ multiplex PCR. This table has about 77,000 clones, about 92% appearing once. The rearrangement uses TRBV30 and TRBJ2-1; D uncertain. This receptor was taken from a woman aged 60-75 years in good health. Sequences were obtained from blood. CDR3: CAWSTRYNEQFF. CDR3 DNA sequence: TGTGCCTGGAGCACACGGTACAATGAGCAGTTCTTC. The complete variable domain, with remaining parts taken from reference TRBV30 and TRBJ2-1, reads SQTIHQWPATLVQPVGSPLSLECTVEGTSNPNLYWYRQAAGRGLQLLFYSVGIGQISSEVPQNLSASRPQDRQFILSSKKLLLSDSGFYLCAWSTRYNEQFFGPGTRLTVL.